These 7 T cell receptor beta chains were all obtained from the same sample, sequenced in a study of blood T cell repertoires in COVID-19. The table came from immunoSEQ multiplex PCR; TCRdb's copy has only in-frame clones and leaves some out. This sample has roughly 40,000 clones, with more than 90% found just once. The specimen sequenced was peripheral blood. The source of these receptors is a man aged 50-59 years with COVID-19, enrolled during active disease.

The chain has TRBV9 and TRBJ1-1; weak D call: TRBD1 (5 bases). The CDR3 is 14 amino acids. Per the germline V gene, CDR1 is SGDLS and CDR2 is YYNGEE. Trimming removed 1 base from V and 5 bases from J, with 12 bases in between. CDR3 sequence reads: CASSVRGSDTEAFF. The CDR3 region has the DNA TGTGCCAGCAGCGTACGGGGGTCGGATACTGAAGCTTTCTTT.

The gene calls are TRBV19 and TRBJ2-7, with TRBD2 matching over 11 bases. CDR3 length equals 15 residues. From germline, CDR1 is LNHDA and CDR2 SQIVND (reference sequence). With 5 bases clipped from V and 4 bases from J, the junction kept 7 bases outside the gene matches. The CDR3 sequence: CASSPTSGSWYEQYF. The CDR3 DNA is TGTGCCAGTAGTCCAACTAGCGGGAGTTGGTACGAGCAGTACTTC.

A single count supports this clone. The chain combines TRBV12-5 with TRBJ2-7; D may be TRBD2 (7 bases). CDR1 is LGHNT, CDR2 FRNRAP, per germline. Trimming removed 1 base from V and 3 bases from J, with 19 bases in between. CDR3 length: 17 amino acids. This CDR3 is CASGLASAGHGNYEQYF. In nucleotides, the CDR3 is TGTGCTAGTGGTTTGGCCTCAGCGGGACATGGCAACTACGAGCAGTACTTC. Supplemented by reference TRBV12-5 and TRBJ2-7, the full variable domain reads DARVTQTPRHKVTEMGQEVTMRCQPILGHNTVFWYRQTMMQGLELLAYFRNRAPLDDSGMPKDRFSAEMPDATLATLKIQPSEPRDSAVYFCASGLASAGHGNYEQYFGPGTRLTVT.

The chain couples TRBV7-2 to TRBJ2-1; D is possibly TRBD2 (6 bases). Trimming removed 7 bases at V and 4 bases at J, with 17 bases between. The CDR3 has 15 residues. Germline V gene sequence: CDR1 SGHTA, CDR2 FQGNSA. CDR3 nucleotide sequence: TGTGCCAGCAAGGTTTGGAGGGCGAGATACAATGAGCAGTTCTTC. Its protein is CASKVWRARYNEQFF.

This clone was recorded only once. This rearrangement joins TRBV6-4 to TRBJ2-3; D is ambiguous. Per the germline V gene, CDR1 is MRHNA and CDR2 is SNTAGT. The germline V and J ends were trimmed by 0 bases and 0 bases, with 7 bases remaining between them. The CDR3 consists of 15 residues. CDR3 coding DNA: TGTGCCAGCAGTGACTCGAAGACAAGCACAGATACGCAGTATTTT. Translation gives CASSDSKTSTDTQYF.

The DNA of the CDR3 is TGTGCCAGCAGCTTGGTCAGGGGCCCCTTCGGACAGGGAAGGGATGAGCAGTTCTTC. Translation: CASSLVRGPFGQGRDEQFF. This chain connects TRBV5-6 to TRBJ2-1; 8 bases align to TRBD1. Germline loops: CDR1 SGHDT, CDR2 YYEEEE. Trimming took 0 bases from V and 8 from J; bases not matched to a gene: 19. The CDR3 is 19 amino acids.

This chain connects TRBV5-1 to TRBJ2-1; a possible D gene is TRBD2 (5 bases). The CDR3 sequence is 14 residues long. Germline CDR1 is SGHRS and CDR2 is YFSETQ. V lost 5 bases and J 2 bases, leaving 11 bases between the germline ends. The CDR3 is CASSRQRTYNEQFF. In DNA, the CDR3 is TGCGCCAGCAGTCGGCAGCGGACCTACAATGAGCAGTTCTTC.